Below, one TCR beta chain is given with its context. CDR1 and CDR2 (germline): LNHDA, SQIVND (reference sequence). V lost 6 bases and J 0 bases, leaving 14 bases between the germline ends. The CDR3 sequence is 15 residues long. These data are taken from a study of blood T cell repertoires in COVID-19. The repertoire was sequenced with immunoSEQ multiplex PCR; TCRdb's copy has only in-frame clones and lacks some. The sample has some 31,000 clones; 85% to 95% are singletons. The chain carries TRBV19 and TRBJ1-2; D possibly corresponds to TRBD1 (6 bases). The origin of this receptor is a human donor in a cohort sampled during active COVID-19. Sequencing was carried out using peripheral blood. The CDR3 nucleotides are TGTGCCAGTAGGACAGGAGACTCTTCTAACTATGGCTACACCTTC. Its translation: CASRTGDSSNYGYTF. Complete variable domain (other parts from reference TRBV19 and TRBJ1-2): DGGITQSPKYLFRKEGQNVTLSCEQNLNHDAMYWYRQDPGQGLRLIYYSQIVNDFQKGDIAEGYSVSREKKESFPLTVTSAQKNPTAFYLCASRTGDSSNYGYTFGSGTRLTVV.